This entry concerns a single T cell receptor beta chain. Some clones are missing from TCRdb's copy, which holds only in-frame ones; the method was immunoSEQ multiplex PCR. The table includes about 350,000 clones, about nine tenths detected once. The sample is drawn from a study of blood T cell repertoires in COVID-19. Study-wide background: Samples of COVID-19 (acute and convalescent) were obtained from the United States, Italy and Spain. Sample material is recorded as cDNA or gDNA derived from T cells, B-cell-depleted T cells, or PBMCs.

Sequencing used peripheral blood. This receptor was taken from a woman aged 60-70 years with COVID-19, enrolled during active disease.

DNA for the CDR3: TGTGCCAGCAGTGAAACCGGGGGGCTTGGCTACACCTTC. It encodes CASSETGGLGYTF. V usage is TRBV6-1 and J usage is TRBJ1-2, with a tentative D call TRBD1 (6 bases). V was pared by 2 bases and J by 7 bases, with 11 bases between. The CDR3 has 13 amino acids. The germline CDR1 and CDR2 sequences are MNHNS and SASEGT.